The sequence of this TCR beta chain was determined in a study of blood T cell repertoires in COVID-19. Study-level background: Some COVID-19 samples were acute and others convalescent; all came from the United States, Italy and Spain. T cells, B-cell-depleted T cells, or PBMCs provided the cDNA or gDNA that served as material.

Of note for this clone: Different DNA sequences within this sample yield the same CDR3.

Authors' analysis steps: Cell counts per sample came from amplifying reference gene primers. TCRdb's table, derived via immunoSEQ multiplex PCR, lists solely in-frame clones and lacks some. The DNA gave D and trimming, while V, J and clone size come from that table. The repertoire holds about 180,000 clones, approximately 80% seen once, with approximately 1.4% in the top ten. Trimming left V 6 bases short and J 0 bases short, with 6 bases between. The germline gives CDR1 SQVTM, CDR2 ANQGSEA. The CDR3 spans 11 residues. The sample comprised peripheral blood. V gene TRBV29-1 combines with J gene TRBJ2-7; D is unclear. This sequence originates from a human donor in a cohort sampled during active COVID-19. As DNA, the CDR3 is TGCAGCGTAGTGAGCTCCTACGAGCAGTACTTC. This sequence encodes CSVVSSYEQYF.